The source of this TCR beta chain is a study of cytomegalovirus exposure and HLA in healthy donors. CDR1 is SGHVS, CDR2 FQNEAQ, per germline. This CDR3 has 15 amino acids. The ends were cut back, 5 bases at V and 6 bases at J, with 17 bases in the middle. 60 Vbeta and 13 Jbeta primers were used in PCR. Profiled with immunoSEQ multiplex PCR; TCRdb holds only in-frame clones, not every one. The sample contains around 150,000 clones, 80% of which appear only once. The receptor's source is a man aged 25-45 years in good health and CMV-seronegative. The specimen was PBMCs. This chain joins TRBV7-8 and TRBJ1-5, with D hard to call. In DNA form, the CDR3 reads TGTGCCAGCAGCCCCTATTTGGGTAGAGGTCAGCCCCAGCATTTT. It specifies CASSPYLGRGQPQHF.